What follows describes a single T cell receptor (beta chain). Its antigen is as yet unknown. This sample was included in a study of cytomegalovirus exposure and HLA in healthy donors. Study-wide results and limits: TCR beta V- and J-gene trimming was later associated with a missense DCLRE1C variant.

The germline V gene has CDR1 SGHAT and CDR2 FQNNGV. V lost 4 bases and J 1 base, leaving 14 bases between the germline ends. CDR3 length: 17 amino acids. This PCR relied on a set of 60 Vbeta primers and 13 Jbeta primers. The method was immunoSEQ multiplex PCR; TCRdb's version includes in-frame clones alone and lacks a portion of them. The repertoire holds roughly 120,000 clones, with around 73% as singletons. The chain employs TRBV11-2 and TRBJ2-6, with D possibly being TRBD2 (5 bases). This clonotype originated in a man aged 55 to 69 in good health and CMV-seropositive. The specimen was PBMCs. DNA for the CDR3: TGTGCCAGCAGCTCCCAGTTGGACTTTTCTGGGGCCAACGTCCTGACTTTC. Translation gives CASSSQLDFSGANVLTF.